The 17 T cell receptor beta chains below were found in one sample sequenced in a study of T-cell reconstitution after alpha-beta-depleted transplantation in children. Construction of the TCRbeta library involved unique molecular identifiers. One entry per CDR3 protein results from TCRdb running MiXCR on the PCR reads. The sample yields about 540,000 distinct CDR3 sequences, 18% seen once. The specimen was PBMCs from the stem cell graft donor, collected from the stem cell graft. These receptors all come from a human donor who donated a stem cell graft to a child with acute lymphoblastic leukemia.

Only a few counts were recorded for this clonotype. The chain uses TRBV6-1 and TRBJ2-5, with 16 bases aligning to TRBD2. This CDR3 comprises 18 residues. J gave up 4 bases and V 5 bases, and 10 bases lay outside the gene matches. The germline CDR1 and CDR2 sequences are MNHNS and SASEGT. The CDR3 region has the DNA TGTGCCAGCAGTCTAAGACCGGGACTAGCGGGAGGGGGAGAGACCCAGTACTTC. Translated: CASSLRPGLAGGGETQYF.

The genes are TRBV2 and TRBJ2-3; 8 positions agree with TRBD1. The CDR3 runs to 13 residues. The germline CDR1 and CDR2 sequences are SNHLY and FYNNEI. V was pared by 4 bases and J by 6 bases, with 3 bases of the junction left unmatched. CDR3 bases: TGTGCCAGCAGTGGGACAGGGTCGGATACGCAGTATTTT. Residues: CASSGTGSDTQYF.

The table lists this clonotype with a few counts. The chain carries TRBV7-2 and TRBJ2-3; 7 nucleotides agree with TRBD1. Unmatched junction bases numbered 2, after V lost 8 bases and J lost 6 bases. Germline-derived CDR1 and CDR2 are SGHTA and FQGNSA. This CDR3 comprises 11 residues. CDR3 bases: TGTGCCAGCGCACAGGGGGATACGCAGTATTTT. The encoded protein is CASAQGDTQYF.

The genes are TRBV29-1 and TRBJ2-4; possibly TRBD2 for D (6 bases). Trimming removed 4 bases at V and 2 bases at J, with 9 bases between. Looked up from germline, CDR1 is SQVTM and CDR2 is ANQGSEA. The CDR3 contains 13 residues. CDR3 sequence: CSVGRGTKNIQYF. CDR3 coding DNA: TGCAGCGTTGGCCGGGGGACCAAAAACATTCAGTACTTC.

This sequence joins TRBV18 and TRBJ2-4; no definite D call. Per the germline V gene, CDR1 is KGHSH and CDR2 is LQKENI. CDR3 length: 12 residues. Trimming cost V 4 bases and J 8 bases, with 9 bases left between them. CDR3: CASSRDIDIQYF. Here the CDR3 DNA reads TGTGCCAGCTCACGAGACATCGACATTCAGTACTTC.

This clonotype turned up a few times. The chain joins TRBV7-8 to TRBJ2-7; 7 nucleotides line up with TRBD1. Germline-derived CDR1 and CDR2 are SGHVS and FQNEAQ. CDR3 length equals 16 residues. With V trimmed by 4 bases and J by 1 base, 10 bases remained unmatched. CDR3 bases: TGTGCCAGCAGCTCACTCCGGGACAGAAAGTCCTACGAGCAGTACTTC. It is translated as CASSSLRDRKSYEQYF. The full variable domain, completed using reference TRBV7-8 and TRBJ2-7, is GAGVSQSPRYKVAKRGQDVALRCDPISGHVSLFWYQQALGQGPEFLTYFQNEAQLDKSGLPSDRFFAERPEGSVSTLKIQRTQQEDSAVYLCASSSLRDRKSYEQYFGPGTRLTVT.

This clonotype came up a few times. The V gene is TRBV5-1, the J gene TRBJ2-3, with no clear D. V dropped 3 bases and J dropped 12 bases, with 14 bases sitting between them. Germline lookup yields CDR1 SGHRS and CDR2 YFSETQ. This CDR3 is built from 12 residues. CDR3 region: CASSWPGPDQYF. The CDR3 DNA reads as TGCGCCAGCAGCTGGCCGGGCCCCGATCAGTATTTT.

V gene TRBV5-1 combines with J gene TRBJ2-1, with 10 bases aligning to TRBD1. Germline V gene sequence: CDR1 SGHRS, CDR2 YFSETQ. Trimming took 4 bases from V and 5 from J; bases not matched to a gene: 9. The CDR3 length is 16 residues. CDR3 nucleotide sequence: TGCGCCAGCAGCCCTGGTGTCGGGACAGGGGACAATGAGCAGTTCTTC. This encodes CASSPGVGTGDNEQFF.

This clonotype appeared many times. The chain combines TRBV28 with TRBJ2-1; 8 bases map to TRBD2. Germline values: CDR1 MDHEN, CDR2 SYDVKM. The length of the CDR3 is 15 residues. V trimming: 2 bases; J trimming: 6 bases; junction bases outside the gene matches: 6. As DNA, the CDR3 is TGTGCCAGCAGTTTAATACTAGCGGACTCCAATGAGCAGTTCTTC. Translating it yields CASSLILADSNEQFF.

The CDR3 is CSARPGGVNTEAFF. CDR3 DNA: TGCAGTGCTAGGCCGGGAGGCGTGAACACTGAAGCTTTCTTT. The rearrangement links TRBV20-1 to TRBJ1-1; D ambiguous. Trimming pared 3 bases from V and 0 bases from J, leaving 11 bases between. This CDR3 has 14 residues. Germline V gives CDR1 DFQATT, CDR2 SNEGSKA (reference sequence).

V usage is TRBV20-1 and J usage is TRBJ2-1; 11 bases line up with TRBD2. Germline V CDR1 and CDR2: DFQATT, SNEGSKA (reference sequence). This CDR3 has 13 amino acids. The V segment lost 5 bases and the J segment 6 bases; nucleotides outside the gene matches: 3. The CDR3 DNA reads TGCAGTGCTCGACTAGCGGGAATCAATGAGCAGTTCTTC. Amino acids: CSARLAGINEQFF.

The chain links TRBV29-1 to TRBJ2-7; 9 positions match TRBD1. This CDR3 has 16 residues. With V trimmed by 1 base and J by 3 bases, 10 bases remained unmatched. Germline lookup yields CDR1 SQVTM and CDR2 ANQGSEA. The CDR3 nucleotides are TGCAGCGTTGAAGGGACAGGGGACGACTACGTCTACGAGCAGTACTTC. As protein: CSVEGTGDDYVYEQYF.

The sample holds many counts of this clonotype. The J gene is TRBJ1-6, the V gene TRBV5-1; no clear D gene. This CDR3 has 12 residues. Germline CDR1 and CDR2: SGHRS and YFSETQ. V gave up 4 bases and J gave up 6 bases, with 5 bases separating them. The CDR3 protein is CASSQVNSPLHF. CDR3 DNA sequence: TGCGCCAGCAGCCAAGTTAATTCACCCCTCCACTTT. The whole variable domain, filled in from reference TRBV5-1 and TRBJ1-6, reads KAGVTQTPRYLIKTRGQQVTLSCSPISGHRSVSWYQQTPGQGLQFLFEYFSETQRNKGNFPGRFSGRQFSNSRSEMNVSTLELGDSALYLCASSQVNSPLHFGNGTRLTVT.

The chain carries TRBV10-3 and TRBJ1-1, with unresolved D. Germline V lookup: CDR1 ENHRY, CDR2 SYGVKD. The germline V and J ends were trimmed by 2 bases and 2 bases, with 12 bases remaining between them. The CDR3 has 15 residues. This chain's CDR3 is CAISEPKAKNTEAFF. For the CDR3, the DNA is TGTGCCATCAGTGAGCCGAAGGCCAAAAACACTGAAGCTTTCTTT.

This clonotype occurred a few times. The CDR3 here is CSTTGRSSYNEQFF. CDR3 in DNA: TGCAGTACCACGGGACGCAGCTCCTACAATGAGCAGTTCTTC. V usage is TRBV20-1 and J usage is TRBJ2-1; D is tentatively TRBD1 or TRBD2 (5 bases each). CDR1 is DFQATT and CDR2 is SNEGSKA in the germline V gene (reference sequence). Trimming shortened V by 8 bases and J by 0 bases, and 14 bases separated the two germline ends. The CDR3 totals 14 residues.

This clonotype has just a few counts. This chain connects TRBV12-3 or TRBV12-4 to TRBJ1-2; D is ambiguous. V was cut by 2 bases and J by 5 bases, with 18 bases left in between. The length of the CDR3 is 16 residues. CDR3 sequence (DNA): TGTGCCAGCAGTTTATCCCATGTGCTAGCCGAGTATGGCTACACCTTC. Protein product: CASSLSHVLAEYGYTF.

This clonotype was found a few times. The J gene is TRBJ2-7, the V gene TRBV5-1, with 11 bases aligning to TRBD1. CDR1 and CDR2 (germline): SGHRS, YFSETQ. Trimming cost V 4 bases and J 3 bases; bases outside gene matches: 6. The CDR3 loop spans 15 amino acids. The CDR3 DNA is TGCGCCAGCAGCATCATCGGGACAGGGGGCTACGAGCAGTACTTC. Protein sequence: CASSIIGTGGYEQYF.